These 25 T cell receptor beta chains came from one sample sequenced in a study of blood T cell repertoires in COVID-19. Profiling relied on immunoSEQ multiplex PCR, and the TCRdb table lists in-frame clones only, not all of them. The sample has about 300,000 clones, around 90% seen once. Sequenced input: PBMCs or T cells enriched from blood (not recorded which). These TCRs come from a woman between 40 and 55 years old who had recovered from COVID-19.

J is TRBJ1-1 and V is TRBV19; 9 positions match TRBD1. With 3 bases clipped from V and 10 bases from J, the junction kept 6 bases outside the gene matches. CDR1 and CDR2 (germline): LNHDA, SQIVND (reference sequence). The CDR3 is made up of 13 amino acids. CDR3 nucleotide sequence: TGTGCCAGTAGTATTCGACAGGGGGTAGTAGCTTTCTTT. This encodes CASSIRQGVVAFF.

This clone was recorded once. This CDR3 is CASSYSADPGTGWFPNSPLHF. The CDR3 coding sequence is TGTGCCAGCAGTTACTCGGCGGACCCCGGGACAGGGTGGTTCCCGAATTCACCCCTCCACTTT. V and J are TRBV6-2 or TRBV6-3 and TRBJ1-6; TRBD1 matches 9 bases. CDR1 MNHEY and CDR2 SVGEGT come from the germline V gene. The V and J ends lost 0 bases and 7 bases, in that order; junction bases with no gene match: 19. This CDR3 region has 21 residues.

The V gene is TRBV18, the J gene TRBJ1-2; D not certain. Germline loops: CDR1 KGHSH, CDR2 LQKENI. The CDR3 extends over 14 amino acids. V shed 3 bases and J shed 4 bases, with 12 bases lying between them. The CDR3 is CASSPEKDGYGYTF. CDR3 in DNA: TGTGCCAGCTCACCGGAGAAGGATGGCTATGGCTACACCTTC. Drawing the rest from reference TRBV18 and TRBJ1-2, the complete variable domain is NAGVMQNPRHLVRRRGQEARLRCSPMKGHSHVYWYRQLPEEGLKFMVYLQKENIIDESGMPKERFSAEFPKEGPSILRIQQVVRGDSAAYFCASSPEKDGYGYTFGSGTRLTVV.

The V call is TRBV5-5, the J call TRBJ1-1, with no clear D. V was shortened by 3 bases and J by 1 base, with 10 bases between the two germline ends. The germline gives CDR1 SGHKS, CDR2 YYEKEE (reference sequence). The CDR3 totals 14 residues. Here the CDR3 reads CASSYNRENTEAFF. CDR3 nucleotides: TGTGCCAGCAGCTACAATCGGGAGAACACTGAAGCTTTCTTT.

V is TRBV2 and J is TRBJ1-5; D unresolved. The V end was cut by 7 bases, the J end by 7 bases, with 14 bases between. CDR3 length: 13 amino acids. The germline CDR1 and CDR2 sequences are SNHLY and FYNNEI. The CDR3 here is CASKGDVQQPQHF. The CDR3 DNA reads TGTGCCAGCAAAGGAGACGTCCAACAGCCCCAGCATTTT.

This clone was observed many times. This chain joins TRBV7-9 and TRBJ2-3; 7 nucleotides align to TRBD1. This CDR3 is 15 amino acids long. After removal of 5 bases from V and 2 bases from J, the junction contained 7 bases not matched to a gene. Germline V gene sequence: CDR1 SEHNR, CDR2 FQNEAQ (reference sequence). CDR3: CASSPQGSDTDTQYF. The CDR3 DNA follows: TGTGCCAGCAGCCCACAGGGGTCTGACACAGATACGCAGTATTTT.

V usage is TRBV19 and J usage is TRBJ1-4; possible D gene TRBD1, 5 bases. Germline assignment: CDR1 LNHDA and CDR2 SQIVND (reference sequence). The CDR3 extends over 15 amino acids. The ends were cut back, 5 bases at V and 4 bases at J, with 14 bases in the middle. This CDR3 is CASSPRWGVNEKLFF. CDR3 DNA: TGTGCCAGTAGTCCTCGGTGGGGGGTTAATGAAAAACTGTTTTTT.

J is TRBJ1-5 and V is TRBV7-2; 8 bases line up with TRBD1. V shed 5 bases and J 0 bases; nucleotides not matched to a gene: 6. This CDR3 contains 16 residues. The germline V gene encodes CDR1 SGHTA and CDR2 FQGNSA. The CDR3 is CASSLTGGNSNQPQHF. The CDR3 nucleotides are TGTGCCAGCAGCCTAACAGGGGGGAATAGCAATCAGCCCCAGCATTTT.

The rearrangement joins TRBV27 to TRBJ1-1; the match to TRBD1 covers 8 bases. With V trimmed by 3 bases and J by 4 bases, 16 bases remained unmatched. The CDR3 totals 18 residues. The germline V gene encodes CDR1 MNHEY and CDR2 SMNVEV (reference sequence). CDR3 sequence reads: CASSLRARGKQGGTEAFF. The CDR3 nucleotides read TGTGCCAGCAGTTTGAGGGCGCGGGGCAAACAGGGGGGCACTGAAGCTTTCTTT.

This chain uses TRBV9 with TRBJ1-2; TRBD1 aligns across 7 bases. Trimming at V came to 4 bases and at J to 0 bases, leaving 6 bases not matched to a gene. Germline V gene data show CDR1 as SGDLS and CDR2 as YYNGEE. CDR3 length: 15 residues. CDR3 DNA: TGTGCCAGCAGCACCCGACAGGGAACTAACTATGGCTACACCTTC. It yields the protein CASSTRQGTNYGYTF.

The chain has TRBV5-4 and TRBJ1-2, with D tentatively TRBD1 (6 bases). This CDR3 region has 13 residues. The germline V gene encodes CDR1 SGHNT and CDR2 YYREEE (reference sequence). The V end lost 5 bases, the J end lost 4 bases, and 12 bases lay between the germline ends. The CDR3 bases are TGTGCCAGCAGGACGGACAGCCCCTATGGCTACACCTTC. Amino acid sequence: CASRTDSPYGYTF.

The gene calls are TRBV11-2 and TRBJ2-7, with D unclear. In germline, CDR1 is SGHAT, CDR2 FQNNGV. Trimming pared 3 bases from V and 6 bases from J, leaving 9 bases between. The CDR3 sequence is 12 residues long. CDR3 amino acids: CASSFSLGEQYF. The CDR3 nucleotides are TGTGCCAGCAGCTTTTCCCTAGGCGAGCAGTACTTC.

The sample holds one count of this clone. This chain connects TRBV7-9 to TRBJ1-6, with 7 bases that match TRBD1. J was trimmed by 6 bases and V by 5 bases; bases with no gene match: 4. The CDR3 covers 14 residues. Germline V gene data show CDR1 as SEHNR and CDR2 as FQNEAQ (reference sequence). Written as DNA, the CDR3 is TGTGCCAGCAGCCCGACAGGGTTTAATTCACCCCTCCACTTT. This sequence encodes CASSPTGFNSPLHF.

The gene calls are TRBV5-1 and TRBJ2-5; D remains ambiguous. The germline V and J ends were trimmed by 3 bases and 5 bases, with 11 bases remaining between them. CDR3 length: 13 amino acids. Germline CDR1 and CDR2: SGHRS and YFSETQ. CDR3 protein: CASSSPGGETQYF. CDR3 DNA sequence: TGCGCCAGCAGCTCACCGGGTGGGGAGACCCAGTACTTC.

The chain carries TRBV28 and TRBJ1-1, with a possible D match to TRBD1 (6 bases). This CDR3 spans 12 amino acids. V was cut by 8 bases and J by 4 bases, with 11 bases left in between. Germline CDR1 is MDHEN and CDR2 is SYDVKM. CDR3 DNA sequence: TGTGCCAGCCGCGGGGGCGTCACTGAAGCTTTCTTT. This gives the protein CASRGGVTEAFF.

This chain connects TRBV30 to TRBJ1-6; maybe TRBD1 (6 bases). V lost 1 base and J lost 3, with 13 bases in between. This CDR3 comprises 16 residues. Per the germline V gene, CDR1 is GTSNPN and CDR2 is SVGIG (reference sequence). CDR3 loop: CAWSARTAVYNSPLHF. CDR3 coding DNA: TGTGCCTGGAGTGCCCGGACAGCCGTCTATAATTCACCCCTCCACTTT.

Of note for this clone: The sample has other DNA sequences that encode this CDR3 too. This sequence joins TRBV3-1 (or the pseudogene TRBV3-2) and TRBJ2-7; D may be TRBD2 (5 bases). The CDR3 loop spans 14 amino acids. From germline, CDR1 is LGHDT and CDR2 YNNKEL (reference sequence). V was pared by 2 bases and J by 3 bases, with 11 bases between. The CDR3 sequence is CASSQSSGGYEQYF. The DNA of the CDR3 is TGTGCCAGCAGCCAATCCAGCGGAGGCTACGAGCAGTACTTC.

The CDR3 protein is CASSVAWNSAFFEQFF. In DNA, the CDR3 is TGTGCCAGCAGCGTAGCTTGGAATAGCGCCTTCTTTGAGCAGTTCTTC. The rearrangement uses TRBV9 and TRBJ2-1; D possibly corresponds to TRBD2 (5 bases). The CDR3 is 16 amino acids. V gave up 0 bases and J gave up 9 bases, with 19 bases separating them. Per the germline V gene, CDR1 is SGDLS and CDR2 is YYNGEE.

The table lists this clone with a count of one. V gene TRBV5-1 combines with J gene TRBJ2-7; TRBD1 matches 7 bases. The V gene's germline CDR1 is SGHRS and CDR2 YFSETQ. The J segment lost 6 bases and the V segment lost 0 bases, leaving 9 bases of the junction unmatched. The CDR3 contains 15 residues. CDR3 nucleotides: TGCGCCAGCAGCTTGGACACAGGGGTTACGGGCGAGCAGTACTTC. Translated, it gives CASSLDTGVTGEQYF.

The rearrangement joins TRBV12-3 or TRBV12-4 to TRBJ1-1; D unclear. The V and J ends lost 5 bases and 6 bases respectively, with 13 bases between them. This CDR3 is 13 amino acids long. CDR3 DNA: TGTGCCAGCAGTCGCAGTCTGGTCCCTGAAGCTTTCTTT. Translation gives CASSRSLVPEAFF.

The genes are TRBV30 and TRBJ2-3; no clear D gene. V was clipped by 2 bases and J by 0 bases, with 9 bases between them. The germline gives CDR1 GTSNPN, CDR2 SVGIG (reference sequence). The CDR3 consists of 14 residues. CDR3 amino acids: CAWSRLESTDTQYF. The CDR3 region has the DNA TGTGCCTGGAGTAGGCTAGAGAGCACAGATACGCAGTATTTT.

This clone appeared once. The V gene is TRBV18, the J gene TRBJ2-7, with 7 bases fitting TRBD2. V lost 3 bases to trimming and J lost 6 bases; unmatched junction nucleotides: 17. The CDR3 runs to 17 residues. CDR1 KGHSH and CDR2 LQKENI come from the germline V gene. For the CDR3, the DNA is TGTGCCAGCTCACCGAATCTGCCCGGGACTACAAGTGGCGAGCAGTACTTC. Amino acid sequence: CASSPNLPGTTSGEQYF.

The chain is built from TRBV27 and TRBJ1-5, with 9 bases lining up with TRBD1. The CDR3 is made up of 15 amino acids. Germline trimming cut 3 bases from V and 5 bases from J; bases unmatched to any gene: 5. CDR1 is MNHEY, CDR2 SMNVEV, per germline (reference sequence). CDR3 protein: CASSFGTGIDQPQHF. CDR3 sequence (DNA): TGTGCCAGCAGTTTCGGGACAGGGATTGATCAGCCCCAGCATTTT.

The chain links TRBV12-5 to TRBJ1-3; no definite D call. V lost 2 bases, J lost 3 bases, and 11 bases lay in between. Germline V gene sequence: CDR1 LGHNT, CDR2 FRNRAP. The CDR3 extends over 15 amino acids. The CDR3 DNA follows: TGTGCTAGTGGTTTGTATCAGGCTGGTGGAAACACCATATATTTT. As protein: CASGLYQAGGNTIYF.

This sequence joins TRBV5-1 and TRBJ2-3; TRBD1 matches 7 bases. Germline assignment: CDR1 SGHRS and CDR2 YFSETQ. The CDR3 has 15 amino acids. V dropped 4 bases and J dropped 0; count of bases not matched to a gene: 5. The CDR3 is CASSIQGPSTDTQYF. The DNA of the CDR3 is TGCGCCAGCAGCATACAGGGGCCTAGCACAGATACGCAGTATTTT.